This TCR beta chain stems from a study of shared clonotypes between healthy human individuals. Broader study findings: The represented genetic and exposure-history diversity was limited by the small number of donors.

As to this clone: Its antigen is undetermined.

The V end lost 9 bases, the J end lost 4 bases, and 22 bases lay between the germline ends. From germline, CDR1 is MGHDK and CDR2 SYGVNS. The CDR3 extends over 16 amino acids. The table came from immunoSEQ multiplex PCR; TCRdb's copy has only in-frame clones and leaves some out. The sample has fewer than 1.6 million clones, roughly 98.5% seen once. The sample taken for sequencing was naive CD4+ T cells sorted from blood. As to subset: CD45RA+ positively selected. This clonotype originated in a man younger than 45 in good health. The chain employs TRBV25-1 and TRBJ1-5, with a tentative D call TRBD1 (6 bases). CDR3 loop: CARNFGLGQINQPQHF. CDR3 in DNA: TGTGCCAGAAATTTTGGCCTTGGACAGATTAATCAGCCCCAGCATTTT.